The T cell receptor beta chain described here comes from a study of blood T cells in healthy people across ages. The study's findings and limits: Unsorted PBMCs ruled out conclusive naive versus antigen-experienced comparison.

CDR1 is SGHTA and CDR2 is FQGNSA in the germline V gene. This CDR3 region has 15 residues. V was pared by 5 bases and J by 10 bases, with 21 bases between. It was with a sample-barcoded 5' primer and a J-beta primer mix that a second PCR of about 6 to 12 cycles was run. A single record per CDR3 protein comes from TCRdb applying MiXCR to the 5' RACE reads. Among about 2 million distinct CDR3 sequences listed, roughly 49% were seen once. Those donating, healthy Caucasian individuals from Russia, were aged about 6 to 100. Each donor gave roughly 9.1 milliliters of peripheral blood. This clonotype came up a few times. What it recognizes is unknown.

The chain combines TRBV7-2 with TRBJ2-1, with TRBD1 as a possible D gene (5 bases). Specimen: blood. The source of this sequence is a woman aged 40 to 55 in good health. The CDR3 sequence: CASSLTFSGNGEQFF. CDR3 nucleotides: TGTGCCAGCAGCCTAACTTTTTCAGGGAACGGGGAGCAGTTCTTC.